This TCR beta chain was identified during a study of T cell responses to AZD1222 COVID-19 vaccine. The data were produced by immunoSEQ multiplex PCR, yet TCRdb's version contains in-frame clones alone and is incomplete. The profile covers about 120,000 clones, with 85% to 90% appearing a single time and less than 4% taken by the ten largest. The sample consisted of peripheral blood, taken 28 days after the second AZD1222 dose. The receptor's source is an adult who received the AZD1222 COVID-19 vaccine.

The CDR3 DNA reads as TGTGCCGCCGGGGGGCCGTGTGAAAAACTGTTTTTT. This codes for CAAGGPCEKLFF. The rearrangement joins TRBV5-4 to TRBJ1-4, with D tentatively TRBD1 (6 bases). The CDR3 has 12 amino acids. Trimming shortened V by 10 bases and J by 7 bases, and 14 bases separated the two germline ends. Germline V gene lookup returns CDR1 SGHNT and CDR2 YYREEE (reference sequence).